This T cell receptor beta chain stems from a study of blood T cell repertoires in COVID-19. At the level of the study: PBMCs, B-cell-depleted T cells, or T cells were the source of the cDNA or gDNA that made up the material.

The CDR3 totals 14 residues. Trimming took 5 bases from V and 7 from J; bases not matched to a gene: 7. The germline V gene encodes CDR1 LNHNV and CDR2 YYDKDF (reference sequence). This clone was seen a single time. Original analysis: Amplification with reference gene primers provided the estimates of nucleated cell counts. Clones were sequenced by immunoSEQ multiplex PCR, and TCRdb holds only the in-frame ones, with some missing. V, J and clone size were drawn from that table, and D and trimming were deduced from the DNA. The sample lists about 260,000 clones, approximately 79% seen once, with around 4.1% in the top ten.

The sample comprised PBMCs or T cells enriched from blood (not recorded which). The V call is TRBV15, the J call TRBJ2-5, with 10 positions matching TRBD2. The TCR originated in a man aged 25-45 years with acute COVID-19. The CDR3 loop reads CATSLAGGLGTQYF. CDR3 in DNA: TGTGCCACCAGCTTAGCGGGAGGACTGGGGACCCAGTACTTC.